A single sample is the source of the 10 T cell receptor beta chains below, sequenced in a study of CDR3 diversity in severe acne. TCRdb called the PCR reads again in MiXCR, with one record for every CDR3 protein. Of over 70,000 distinct CDR3 sequences listed, 45% to 60% were seen once; the top ten hold roughly an eighth. Sequenced: blood. Receptor source: a male donor in good health, without acne.

The V gene is TRBV19, the J gene TRBJ1-1, with D perhaps matching TRBD1 (6 bases). V lost 7 bases, J lost 0 bases, and 33 bases lay in between. Germline CDR1 and CDR2: LNHDA and SQIVND (reference sequence). This CDR3 is 21 amino acids long. In DNA, the CDR3 is TGTGCCAGTACCCTAGGGGGGACTAACGGCAAGACCGCGGCGATGAACACTGAAGCTTTCTTT. Amino acids: CASTLGGTNGKTAAMNTEAFF.

The chain links TRBV20-1 to TRBJ1-2, with D possibly TRBD1 on 6 matching bases. The CDR3 runs 13 residues. The V end lost 6 bases, the J end lost 0 bases, and 11 bases lay between the germline ends. CDR1 and CDR2 from the germline V gene are DFQATT and SNEGSKA (reference sequence). In DNA, the CDR3 is TGCAGTGCCCCGGACAGTACTAACTATGGCTACACCTTC. This sequence encodes CSAPDSTNYGYTF.

V gene TRBV13 combines with J gene TRBJ2-3; 9 bases agree with TRBD1. CDR3 size: 15 residues. From germline, CDR1 is PRHDT and CDR2 FYEKMQ (reference sequence). The V gene end was trimmed by 7 bases and the J gene end by 11 bases; junction bases not matched to a gene: 16. CDR3 protein: CASKGLGTGYNEQYF. CDR3 nucleotide sequence: TGTGCCAGCAAGGGCCTGGGGACAGGGTACAATGAGCAGTATTTT.

This clonotype was counted many times. The chain recombines TRBV6-5 with TRBJ2-7, with 9 bases lining up with TRBD2. CDR1 and CDR2 (germline): MNHEY, SVGAGI. The CDR3 consists of 16 residues. Trimming at V came to 6 bases and at J to 2 bases, leaving 11 bases not matched to a gene. The chain's CDR3 is CASSPPGLAGPYEQYF. In nucleotides, the CDR3 is TGTGCCAGCAGCCCCCCCGGGCTAGCGGGACCCTACGAGCAGTACTTC.

The chain carries TRBV7-9 and TRBJ2-2; D might be TRBD2 (6 bases). Trimming cost V 7 bases and J 0 bases, with 9 bases left between them. The V gene's germline CDR1 is SEHNR and CDR2 FQNEAQ (reference sequence). There are 14 residues in the CDR3. The CDR3 loop is CASKGGANTGELFF. CDR3 nucleotide sequence: TGTGCCAGCAAAGGAGGGGCGAACACCGGGGAGCTGTTTTTT.

This clonotype was detected ten times or more. The chain joins TRBV6-6 to TRBJ2-5; 8 bases are a match to TRBD1. This CDR3 is built from 16 residues. The J segment lost 1 base and the V segment lost 5 bases, leaving 9 bases of the junction unmatched. Germline V lookup: CDR1 MNHNY, CDR2 SVGAGI (reference sequence). DNA of the CDR3: TGTGCCAGCAGTCCCGGGACAGGCTCCCTCCAAGAGACCCAGTACTTC. Translation gives CASSPGTGSLQETQYF.

This clonotype was picked up many times. J is TRBJ1-4 and V is TRBV25-1, with D maybe TRBD1 (5 bases). This CDR3 is built from 13 residues. Per germline, CDR1 MGHDK and CDR2 SYGVNS. V was cut by 7 bases and J by 3 bases, with 9 bases left in between. The CDR3 loop is CASTGRSNEKLFF. CDR3 in DNA: TGTGCCAGCACGGGGCGGTCTAATGAAAAACTGTTTTTT.

This chain links TRBV7-9 with TRBJ2-5, with 7 bases that match TRBD1. Germline V gene data show CDR1 as SEHNR and CDR2 as FQNEAQ (reference sequence). V was clipped by 5 bases and J by 2 bases; unmatched bases: 5. This CDR3 is built from 14 residues. The CDR3 DNA is TGTGCCAGCAGCCGGGGACAGCTTCAAGAGACCCAGTACTTC. Translating gives CASSRGQLQETQYF.

This clonotype was counted only a few times. The chain uses TRBV7-2 and TRBJ1-1; D ambiguous. CDR3 length: 13 amino acids. CDR1 is SGHTA, CDR2 FQGNSA, per germline. The V and J ends lost 3 bases and 4 bases respectively, with 9 bases between them. CDR3 residues: CASSLGRLTEAFF. The CDR3 region has the DNA TGTGCCAGCAGCTTGGGCCGACTCACTGAAGCTTTCTTT.

This clonotype was counted only a few times. A read error may produce the germline difference seen at one junction end. The CDR3 bases are TGTGCCAGCAGGACAGACAGGGAGCCGGGCTCCTTC. It yields the protein CASRTDREPGSF. The chain recombines TRBV2 with TRBJ1-2, with TRBD1 matching over 7 bases. The CDR3 extends over 12 amino acids. Germline CDR1 is SNHLY and CDR2 is FYNNEI.